This is a list of T cell receptor beta chains from one sample in a study of OX40 agonist ivuxolimab in advanced cancers. Here immunoSEQ multiplex PCR was the method, and the copy in TCRdb shows in-frame clones only, minus some. Here the sample spans about 93,000 clones, under 95% being singletons. Sequencing used CD4+ or CD8+ T cells sorted from blood, obtained in a trial of the OX40 agonist ivuxolimab. These receptors were collected from an adult with an advanced solid tumor such as melanoma, head and neck, liver or kidney cancer. CDR3s include the opening cysteine and the closing phenylalanine or tryptophan. Each record gives: J gene, V gene, D gene, CDR3 protein. D genes are given only for firm matches.

j_call: TRBJ1-4; v_call: TRBV6-6; d_call: TRBD1; cdr3_aa: CASRETGIANEKLFF
j_call: TRBJ2-3; v_call: TRBV11-2; d_call: NA; cdr3_aa: CAVRDRRTDTQYF
j_call: TRBJ2-2; v_call: TRBV27; d_call: TRBD2; cdr3_aa: CASSLGGSGTGELFF
j_call: TRBJ1-2; v_call: TRBV6-5; d_call: NA; cdr3_aa: CASSTGDYGYTF
j_call: TRBJ2-5; v_call: TRBV5-1; d_call: NA; cdr3_aa: CASSRGGETQYF
j_call: TRBJ2-7; v_call: TRBV20-1; d_call: NA; cdr3_aa: CSASPLAEQYF
j_call: TRBJ2-4; v_call: TRBV6-5; d_call: NA; cdr3_aa: CATSSGGNIQYF
j_call: TRBJ2-1; v_call: TRBV11-2; d_call: TRBD2; cdr3_aa: CASSPDMSGSLDEQFF
j_call: TRBJ2-5; v_call: TRBV6-6; d_call: TRBD2; cdr3_aa: CASSWGGPQETQYF
j_call: TRBJ2-5; v_call: TRBV7-2; d_call: TRBD1; cdr3_aa: CASNTGGLQETQYF
j_call: TRBJ2-7; v_call: TRBV4-1; d_call: TRBD2; cdr3_aa: CASSQDPGRVSYEQYF
j_call: TRBJ2-1; v_call: TRBV19; d_call: TRBD1; cdr3_aa: CASSIRGGLNEQFF
j_call: TRBJ2-7; v_call: TRBV27; d_call: NA; cdr3_aa: CASSLGEQYF
j_call: TRBJ2-1; v_call: TRBV5-5; d_call: TRBD1; cdr3_aa: CASSPRGTGEPNEQFF
j_call: TRBJ1-4; v_call: TRBV19; d_call: NA; cdr3_aa: CASSIGGGDEKLFF
j_call: TRBJ1-1; v_call: TRBV18; d_call: NA; cdr3_aa: CASSPRGDSAEAFF
j_call: TRBJ2-5; v_call: TRBV4-1; d_call: TRBD2; cdr3_aa: CASSQDRLARETQYF
j_call: TRBJ1-2; v_call: TRBV19; d_call: NA; cdr3_aa: CASTSSDINYGYTF
j_call: TRBJ2-1; v_call: TRBV14; d_call: NA; cdr3_aa: CASSHWDSSYNEQFF
j_call: TRBJ2-1; v_call: TRBV9; d_call: NA; cdr3_aa: CANSAERGEQFF
j_call: TRBJ1-1; v_call: TRBV25-1; d_call: NA; cdr3_aa: CASSRWNTEAFF
j_call: TRBJ1-1; v_call: TRBV20-1; d_call: NA; cdr3_aa: CSAIEITEAFF
j_call: TRBJ1-1; v_call: TRBV29-1; d_call: NA; cdr3_aa: CSAKGRLNTEAFF
j_call: TRBJ1-2; v_call: TRBV6-5; d_call: NA; cdr3_aa: CASSSPPWPPDGYTF
j_call: TRBJ2-5; v_call: TRBV4-1; d_call: TRBD1; cdr3_aa: CASSQDQGAETQYF
j_call: TRBJ2-3; v_call: TRBV6-6; d_call: NA; cdr3_aa: CASSADRDTQYF
j_call: TRBJ2-4; v_call: TRBV30; d_call: NA; cdr3_aa: CAWSTAAKNIQYF
j_call: TRBJ2-5; v_call: TRBV27; d_call: NA; cdr3_aa: CASSLFVGSSQETQYF
j_call: TRBJ2-7; v_call: TRBV11-2; d_call: NA; cdr3_aa: CASNPIGAEQYF
j_call: TRBJ1-2; v_call: TRBV6-5; d_call: NA; cdr3_aa: CASSYSAGWVYGYTF
j_call: TRBJ2-1; v_call: TRBV30; d_call: NA; cdr3_aa: CAWSPDYPLRYEQFF